This T cell receptor (beta chain) came from a study of beta chain features in type 1 diabetes. General study results and limits: Diminished insertions and augmented deletions at VDJ junctions characterized type 1 diabetes patients. Naive, central memory and regulatory TCRB repertoires appeared more similar among patients than healthy donors. Sequencing of cDNA might inflate the share of cells that strongly express TCR.

Expressed TCRB transcripts were sequenced because the isolated RNA had all been reverse transcribed beforehand. About 3.7 million reads, on average, came from each naive, central memory and regulatory T cell sample. Only in-frame clones appear in the TCRdb table, and some are missing; sequencing was by immunoSEQ multiplex PCR. The sample lists around 170,000 clones, 7.5% to 10% occurring once. For this clone: Its cognate antigen is unknown.

The specimen was central memory CD4+ T cells from blood. This TCR came from a woman aged 18-35 years in good health.

The CDR3 loop reads CASSLSPTSTGELFF. In nucleotides, the CDR3 is TGCGCCAGCAGCTTGAGTCCCACTTCCACCGGGGAGCTGTTTTTT. The rearrangement uses TRBV5-1 and TRBJ2-2, with D unresolved. CDR1 is SGHRS and CDR2 is YFSETQ in the germline V gene. This CDR3 has 15 amino acids. V was clipped by 1 base and J by 4 bases, with 11 bases between them.